Presented here are 4 T cell receptor beta chains from one specimen sequenced in a study of glioma-infiltrating T cells after dendritic cell vaccination. Method: immunoSEQ multiplex PCR; TCRdb's copy keeps in-frame clones and lacks some. This sample yields around 96,000 clones, of which roughly three quarters are seen a single time; almost 6% belongs to the top ten. The source was blood, collected before dendritic cell vaccination. Receptors were obtained from a human donor with glioblastoma.

V usage is TRBV7-2 and J usage is TRBJ2-5; 16 nucleotides agree with TRBD2. Unmatched junction bases numbered 3, after V lost 3 bases and J lost 2 bases. The CDR3 extends over 17 amino acids. CDR1 is SGHTA and CDR2 is FQGNSA in the germline V gene. The chain's CDR3 is CASSLGLAGGHQETQYF. In DNA, the CDR3 is TGTGCCAGCAGCTTGGGACTAGCGGGAGGGCATCAAGAGACCCAGTACTTC. The full variable domain, with the rest looked up from reference TRBV7-2 and TRBJ2-5, is GAGVSQSPSNKVTEKGKDVELRCDPISGHTALYWYRQSLGQGLEFLIYFQGNSAPDKSGLPSDRFSAERTGGSVSTLTIQRTQQEDSAVYLCASSLGLAGGHQETQYFGPGTRLLVL.

The rearrangement links TRBV11-2 to TRBJ2-4; possibly TRBD2 for D (5 bases). The CDR3 is 15 amino acids. Per the germline V gene, CDR1 is SGHAT and CDR2 is FQNNGV. V gave up 1 base and J gave up 6 bases, with 13 bases separating them. CDR3 DNA: TGTGCCAGCAGCTTAGCACTCCAAGAGGGAAACATTCAGTACTTC. Translation: CASSLALQEGNIQYF.

The V gene is TRBV5-1, the J gene TRBJ1-4; 10 positions agree with TRBD1. There are 19 residues in the CDR3. Trimming removed 0 bases from V and 3 bases from J; junction bases left unmatched: 11. CDR1 and CDR2 (germline): SGHRS, YFSETQ. Here the CDR3 DNA reads TGCGCCAGCAGCTTGGTGGGGCCGGGACAGGGGTTCTCTAATGAAAAACTGTTTTTT. The encoded protein is CASSLVGPGQGFSNEKLFF.

The chain has TRBV7-6 and TRBJ2-1; possibly TRBD1 for D (6 bases). The CDR3 covers 16 residues. V dropped 0 bases and J dropped 6 bases, with 15 bases sitting between them. Germline values: CDR1 SGHVS, CDR2 FNYEAQ. The DNA for the CDR3 is TGTGCCAGCAGCTTAGCAGGGGGACGTTCGTCCAATGAGCAGTTCTTC. Translated: CASSLAGGRSSNEQFF.